Each of the 2 T cell receptor beta chains below was sequenced from the same sample in a study of cytomegalovirus exposure and HLA in healthy donors. Primers: 60 Vbeta forward and 13 Jbeta reverse. Clones were read by immunoSEQ multiplex PCR, and TCRdb kept only the in-frame ones, dropping some. The sample holds 65,000 to 100,000 clones, 60% to 80% seen once. The sequenced sample consisted of PBMCs. These receptors all come from a middle-aged man in good health and CMV-seronegative.

This chain links TRBV2 with TRBJ2-7, with D tentatively TRBD2 (6 bases). With 6 bases removed from V and 5 bases from J, the gap between germline ends came to 17 bases. Germline CDR1 and CDR2: SNHLY and FYNNEI. The CDR3 has 14 residues. CDR3 nucleotides: TGTGCCAGCAGCTCCAGTCCCCGGAGGGACGAGCAGTACTTC. Translated: CASSSSPRRDEQYF.

The rearrangement joins TRBV6-4 to TRBJ2-3, with 8 nucleotides matching TRBD2. This CDR3 contains 16 residues. The germline V gene has CDR1 MRHNA and CDR2 SNTAGT. V dropped 0 bases and J dropped 7; count of bases not matched to a gene: 9. The CDR3 DNA is TGTGCCAGCAGTGACTCCCTAGCGGGCCCAACAAATACGCAGTATTTT. Translating it yields CASSDSLAGPTNTQYF.